Listed here are 27 T cell receptor beta chains from one sample, sequenced in a study of blood T cell repertoires in COVID-19. The protocol was immunoSEQ multiplex PCR, while the TCRdb copy is restricted to in-frame clones and leaves out a portion. The table lists tens of thousands of clones, around 80% of them singletons. The source material was peripheral blood. These receptors came from a woman at least 80 years old with acute or convalescent COVID-19.

The chain couples TRBV28 to TRBJ2-1, with D tentatively TRBD2 (6 bases). Between the trimmed V and J ends, which lost 3 bases and 2 bases, there was a span of 11 bases. This CDR3 has 15 amino acids. Germline V gene lookup returns CDR1 MDHEN and CDR2 SYDVKM. CDR3 in amino acids: CASSFRDFTYNEQFF. CDR3 DNA: TGTGCCAGCAGTTTCCGGGACTTTACCTACAATGAGCAGTTCTTC.

In this sample, this clone turned up once. One junction end disagrees with the germline gene, perhaps due to a read error. This chain joins TRBV18 and TRBJ2-2; 8 bases line up with TRBD2. CDR1 KGHSH and CDR2 LQKENI come from the germline V gene. The CDR3 spans 16 residues. The CDR3 reads CASSPPGLVRTEELFF. CDR3 bases: TGTGCCAGCTCACCGCCGGGACTAGTCAGAACCGAGGAGCTGTTTTTT.

The chain has TRBV9 and TRBJ1-6; the D gene is possibly TRBD1 (6 bases). V was trimmed by 4 bases and J by 9 bases, leaving 14 bases between them. Germline CDR1 is SGDLS and CDR2 is YYNGEE. The CDR3 runs to 14 residues. DNA of the CDR3: TGTGCCAGCAGCAACAGGGAGCGGAGTTCACCCCTCCACTTT. Protein: CASSNRERSSPLHF.

This rearrangement joins TRBV6-5 to TRBJ2-7, with unresolved D. Trimming left V 7 bases short and J 2 bases short, with 15 bases between. This CDR3 is 14 amino acids long. Germline CDR1 MNHEY, CDR2 SVGAGI. CDR3 residues: CASTESPGPYEQYF. The CDR3 DNA follows: TGTGCCAGCACCGAAAGCCCAGGCCCCTACGAGCAGTACTTC.

This rearrangement joins TRBV28 to TRBJ1-2; TRBD1 might be the D (6 bases). Trimming took off 1 base at V and 8 bases at J, with 14 bases between the two ends. CDR1 is MDHEN and CDR2 is SYDVKM in the germline V gene. The CDR3 is made up of 14 amino acids. The CDR3 nucleotides read TGTGCCAGCAGTTTATCACAGGGCCAGGTGGGCTACACCTTC. Translation gives CASSLSQGQVGYTF.

The V and J genes are TRBV6-2 or TRBV6-3 and TRBJ1-6; no clear D. The V and J ends lost 2 bases and 4 bases respectively, with 12 bases between them. The germline gives CDR1 MNHEY, CDR2 SVGEGT. This CDR3 contains 16 residues. The chain's CDR3 is CASSYAGVGYNSPLHF. The CDR3 DNA is TGTGCCAGCAGTTACGCGGGAGTAGGGTATAATTCACCCCTCCACTTT.

The chain couples TRBV5-5 to TRBJ1-5; maybe TRBD1 (5 bases). Germline loops: CDR1 SGHKS, CDR2 YYEKEE (reference sequence). V lost 1 base and J 2 bases, leaving 7 bases between the germline ends. CDR3 length equals 14 residues. DNA of the CDR3: TGTGCCAGCAGCTTGTTAGGGGGCAATCAGCCCCAGCATTTT. It specifies CASSLLGGNQPQHF. The full variable domain, its missing parts supplied by reference TRBV5-5 and TRBJ1-5, is DAGVTQSPTHLIKTRGQQVTLRCSPISGHKSVSWYQQVLGQGPQFIFQYYEKEERGRGNFPDRFSARQFPNYSSELNVNALLLGDSALYLCASSLLGGNQPQHFGDGTRLSIL.

The chain has TRBV11-3 and TRBJ2-2; no definite D call. V lost 1 base to trimming and J lost 7 bases, with 7 bases between them. The CDR3 is made up of 13 amino acids. Germline V lookup: CDR1 SGHNT, CDR2 YENEEA. Written as DNA, the CDR3 is TGTGCCAGCAGCTTAGGTTTTAACGGGGAGCTGTTTTTT. It yields the protein CASSLGFNGELFF.

The chain couples TRBV25-1 to TRBJ2-5; 7 nucleotides align to TRBD1. Losses at the gene ends were 6 bases for V and 5 bases for J; bases not matched to a gene: 6. The CDR3 covers 13 residues. Germline CDR1 reads MGHDK; CDR2 reads SYGVNS. Written as DNA, the CDR3 is TGTGCCAGCAGCAACAGGGGTGGGGAGACCCAGTACTTC. Encoded protein: CASSNRGGETQYF. Complete variable domain (other parts from reference TRBV25-1 and TRBJ2-5): EADIYQTPRYLVIGTGKKITLECSQTMGHDKMYWYQQDPGMELHLIHYSYGVNSTEKGDLSSESTVSRIRTEHFPLTLESARPSHTSQYLCASSNRGGETQYFGPGTRLLVL.

The rearrangement uses TRBV3-1 (or the pseudogene TRBV3-2) and TRBJ2-1, with TRBD2 matching 9 bases. From germline, CDR1 is LGHDT and CDR2 YNNKEL (reference sequence). With 5 bases clipped from V and 6 bases from J, the junction kept 14 bases outside the gene matches. There are 17 residues in the CDR3. The CDR3 loop is CASSSNWGLAGFNEQFF. The CDR3 region has the DNA TGTGCCAGCAGCTCCAATTGGGGACTAGCCGGCTTCAATGAGCAGTTCTTC.

This clone was seen a single time. The chain carries TRBV5-1 and TRBJ2-7; 10 nucleotides match TRBD1. Losses at the gene ends were 4 bases for V and 3 bases for J; bases not matched to a gene: 7. The V gene's germline CDR1 is SGHRS and CDR2 YFSETQ. This CDR3 is 15 amino acids long. The CDR3 loop reads CASSPRGQGFYEQYF. The CDR3 bases are TGCGCCAGCAGCCCCCGGGGACAGGGGTTCTACGAGCAGTACTTC.

The chain has TRBV5-1 and TRBJ2-7, with 9 nucleotides matching TRBD1. This CDR3 is built from 13 residues. The junction had 8 bases not matched to a gene; V was cut back by 7 bases and J by 6 bases. CDR1 and CDR2 from the germline V gene are SGHRS and YFSETQ. Here the CDR3 reads CASRDRDVLEQYF. The CDR3 nucleotides read TGCGCCAGCCGGGACAGGGATGTTCTCGAGCAGTACTTC. The full variable domain, completed using reference TRBV5-1 and TRBJ2-7, is KAGVTQTPRYLIKTRGQQVTLSCSPISGHRSVSWYQQTPGQGLQFLFEYFSETQRNKGNFPGRFSGRQFSNSRSEMNVSTLELGDSALYLCASRDRDVLEQYFGPGTRLTVT.

The chain carries TRBV2 and TRBJ2-1; 10 bases align to TRBD2. Germline CDR1 and CDR2: SNHLY and FYNNEI. This CDR3 is 14 amino acids long. The CDR3 region is CAGRLAGSYNEQFF. CDR3 in DNA: TGTGCGGGCCGACTAGCGGGTTCCTACAATGAGCAGTTCTTC.

The V gene is TRBV6-5, the J gene TRBJ1-2, with D hard to call. The CDR3 has 14 amino acids. The V end was cut by 5 bases, the J end by 0 bases, with 10 bases between. Germline loops: CDR1 MNHEY, CDR2 SVGAGI. CDR3 sequence: CASSPGKANYGYTF. CDR3 in DNA: TGTGCCAGCAGTCCCGGTAAAGCTAACTATGGCTACACCTTC.

V usage is TRBV5-1 and J usage is TRBJ2-3, with 10 positions matching TRBD2. Per germline, CDR1 SGHRS and CDR2 YFSETQ. The CDR3 contains 14 residues. V was clipped by 4 bases and J by 4 bases; unmatched bases: 3. The CDR3 nucleotides are TGCGCCAGCAGCATGGGGACTAGCGCAGATACGCAGTATTTT. Amino acids: CASSMGTSADTQYF.

This clone was detected only a few times. The V gene is TRBV2, the J gene TRBJ1-5; D may be TRBD1 (5 bases). Germline V gives CDR1 SNHLY, CDR2 FYNNEI. V was trimmed by 5 bases and J by 4 bases, leaving 9 bases between them. The CDR3 is 13 residues long. The chain's CDR3 is CASSPGRNQPQHF. Here the CDR3 DNA reads TGTGCCAGCAGTCCAGGGAGGAATCAGCCCCAGCATTTT.

The chain has TRBV7-3 and TRBJ1-2; maybe TRBD1 (5 bases). The germline CDR1 and CDR2 sequences are SGHTA and FQGTGA. Between the trimmed V and J ends, which lost 6 bases and 7 bases, there was a span of 15 bases. The CDR3 covers 13 residues. CDR3 sequence reads: CASSPNRSGGYTF. The CDR3 DNA follows: TGTGCCAGCAGTCCGAACAGGTCTGGTGGCTACACCTTC.

The chain has TRBV5-1 and TRBJ2-3, with TRBD1 as a possible D gene (6 bases). Trimming cost V 4 bases and J 1 base, with 10 bases left between them. Germline values: CDR1 SGHRS, CDR2 YFSETQ. The CDR3 spans 14 residues. CDR3 sequence (DNA): TGCGCCAGCAGCGTGTACAGGGGCACAGATACGCAGTATTTT. Protein: CASSVYRGTDTQYF. Drawing the rest from reference TRBV5-1 and TRBJ2-3, the complete variable domain is KAGVTQTPRYLIKTRGQQVTLSCSPISGHRSVSWYQQTPGQGLQFLFEYFSETQRNKGNFPGRFSGRQFSNSRSEMNVSTLELGDSALYLCASSVYRGTDTQYFGPGTRLTVL.

The V gene is TRBV9, the J gene TRBJ1-1, with 7 bases lining up with TRBD1. The CDR3 runs 15 residues. J gave up 3 bases and V 3 bases, and 8 bases lay outside the gene matches. Germline CDR1 is SGDLS and CDR2 is YYNGEE. CDR3 DNA: TGTGCCAGCAGCGGGGAGCCGACAGGGCACACTGAAGCTTTCTTT. Amino acid sequence: CASSGEPTGHTEAFF.

This clone appeared once. The V gene is TRBV11-2, the J gene TRBJ1-1, with D maybe TRBD1 (6 bases). Germline lookup yields CDR1 SGHAT and CDR2 FQNNGV. The CDR3 sequence is 15 residues long. V lost 1 base to trimming and J lost 1 base, with 10 bases between them. CDR3 sequence reads: CASSLVGAGNTEAFF. The CDR3 DNA follows: TGTGCCAGCAGCTTAGTGGGGGCGGGGAACACTGAAGCTTTCTTT.

The chain links TRBV27 to TRBJ1-1; D gene ambiguous. V was trimmed by 5 bases and J by 1 base, leaving 17 bases between them. CDR3 size: 16 residues. Germline CDR1 MNHEY, CDR2 SMNVEV (reference sequence). CDR3: CASSQDLRTANTEAFF. The CDR3 coding sequence is TGTGCCAGCAGTCAAGACTTGAGGACTGCGAACACTGAAGCTTTCTTT.

J is TRBJ2-2 and V is TRBV28; no reliable D call. Germline V gene data show CDR1 as MDHEN and CDR2 as SYDVKM. V lost 3 bases, J lost 2 bases, and 4 bases lay in between. The CDR3 contains 13 residues. The CDR3 region has the DNA TGTGCCAGCAGTTTGAGCAACACCGGGGAGCTGTTTTTT. It is translated as CASSLSNTGELFF.

The CDR3 nucleotides read TGCAGTGCGGGTTCTACGGAGGAGCAGTACTTC. Its protein is CSAGSTEEQYF. J is TRBJ2-7 and V is TRBV20-1; D is ambiguous. CDR1 and CDR2 (germline): DFQATT, SNEGSKA (reference sequence). The CDR3 runs to 11 residues. Deletions cut 6 bases from V and 7 bases from J, with 13 bases between.

The rearrangement uses TRBV5-1 and TRBJ1-2; no clear D gene. This CDR3 is built from 14 residues. V lost 0 bases to trimming and J lost 6 bases, with 12 bases between them. Looked up from germline, CDR1 is SGHRS and CDR2 is YFSETQ. The CDR3 nucleotides read TGCGCCAGCAGCTTGGCCCGTGGAGAGGATGGCTACACCTTC. Translated, it gives CASSLARGEDGYTF.

The chain joins TRBV9 to TRBJ2-3; possibly TRBD2 for D (5 bases). Germline CDR1 SGDLS, CDR2 YYNGEE. The CDR3 runs to 16 residues. V lost 0 bases and J lost 3, with 14 bases in between. CDR3 in amino acids: CASSVVGSSGTDTQYF. DNA of the CDR3: TGTGCCAGCAGCGTAGTGGGGAGTTCAGGAACAGATACGCAGTATTTT.

This rearrangement joins TRBV7-2 to TRBJ2-3, with TRBD2 matching over 13 bases. CDR1 is SGHTA, CDR2 FQGNSA, per germline. The CDR3 totals 19 residues. V was pared by 5 bases and J by 0 bases, with 11 bases of the junction left unmatched. The DNA for the CDR3 is TGTGCCAGCAGCCTAGTCCGGACTAGCGGGGGCCTTAGCACAGATACGCAGTATTTT. Protein: CASSLVRTSGGLSTDTQYF.

The V call is TRBV3-1 (or the pseudogene TRBV3-2), the J call TRBJ2-7; perhaps TRBD2 as D (5 bases). Looked up from germline, CDR1 is LGHDT and CDR2 is YNNKEL (reference sequence). CDR3 length equals 13 residues. V was trimmed by 1 base and J by 6 bases, leaving 10 bases between them. The CDR3: CASSQVGSGEQYF. The CDR3 coding sequence is TGTGCCAGCAGCCAAGTGGGGAGCGGCGAGCAGTACTTC.